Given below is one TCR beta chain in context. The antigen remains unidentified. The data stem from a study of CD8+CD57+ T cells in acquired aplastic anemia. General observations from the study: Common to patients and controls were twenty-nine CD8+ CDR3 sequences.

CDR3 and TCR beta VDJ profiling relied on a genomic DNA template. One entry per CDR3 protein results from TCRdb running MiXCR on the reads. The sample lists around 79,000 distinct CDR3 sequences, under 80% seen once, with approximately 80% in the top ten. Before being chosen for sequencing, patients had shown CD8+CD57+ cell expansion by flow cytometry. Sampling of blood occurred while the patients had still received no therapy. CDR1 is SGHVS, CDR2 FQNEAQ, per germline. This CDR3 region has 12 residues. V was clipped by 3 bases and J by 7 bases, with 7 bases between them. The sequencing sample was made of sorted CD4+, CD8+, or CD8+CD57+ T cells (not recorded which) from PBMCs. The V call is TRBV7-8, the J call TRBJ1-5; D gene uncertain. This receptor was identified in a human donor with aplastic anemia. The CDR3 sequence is CASSLREQPQHF. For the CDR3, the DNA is TGTGCCAGCAGCTTGAGAGAACAGCCCCAGCATTTT.